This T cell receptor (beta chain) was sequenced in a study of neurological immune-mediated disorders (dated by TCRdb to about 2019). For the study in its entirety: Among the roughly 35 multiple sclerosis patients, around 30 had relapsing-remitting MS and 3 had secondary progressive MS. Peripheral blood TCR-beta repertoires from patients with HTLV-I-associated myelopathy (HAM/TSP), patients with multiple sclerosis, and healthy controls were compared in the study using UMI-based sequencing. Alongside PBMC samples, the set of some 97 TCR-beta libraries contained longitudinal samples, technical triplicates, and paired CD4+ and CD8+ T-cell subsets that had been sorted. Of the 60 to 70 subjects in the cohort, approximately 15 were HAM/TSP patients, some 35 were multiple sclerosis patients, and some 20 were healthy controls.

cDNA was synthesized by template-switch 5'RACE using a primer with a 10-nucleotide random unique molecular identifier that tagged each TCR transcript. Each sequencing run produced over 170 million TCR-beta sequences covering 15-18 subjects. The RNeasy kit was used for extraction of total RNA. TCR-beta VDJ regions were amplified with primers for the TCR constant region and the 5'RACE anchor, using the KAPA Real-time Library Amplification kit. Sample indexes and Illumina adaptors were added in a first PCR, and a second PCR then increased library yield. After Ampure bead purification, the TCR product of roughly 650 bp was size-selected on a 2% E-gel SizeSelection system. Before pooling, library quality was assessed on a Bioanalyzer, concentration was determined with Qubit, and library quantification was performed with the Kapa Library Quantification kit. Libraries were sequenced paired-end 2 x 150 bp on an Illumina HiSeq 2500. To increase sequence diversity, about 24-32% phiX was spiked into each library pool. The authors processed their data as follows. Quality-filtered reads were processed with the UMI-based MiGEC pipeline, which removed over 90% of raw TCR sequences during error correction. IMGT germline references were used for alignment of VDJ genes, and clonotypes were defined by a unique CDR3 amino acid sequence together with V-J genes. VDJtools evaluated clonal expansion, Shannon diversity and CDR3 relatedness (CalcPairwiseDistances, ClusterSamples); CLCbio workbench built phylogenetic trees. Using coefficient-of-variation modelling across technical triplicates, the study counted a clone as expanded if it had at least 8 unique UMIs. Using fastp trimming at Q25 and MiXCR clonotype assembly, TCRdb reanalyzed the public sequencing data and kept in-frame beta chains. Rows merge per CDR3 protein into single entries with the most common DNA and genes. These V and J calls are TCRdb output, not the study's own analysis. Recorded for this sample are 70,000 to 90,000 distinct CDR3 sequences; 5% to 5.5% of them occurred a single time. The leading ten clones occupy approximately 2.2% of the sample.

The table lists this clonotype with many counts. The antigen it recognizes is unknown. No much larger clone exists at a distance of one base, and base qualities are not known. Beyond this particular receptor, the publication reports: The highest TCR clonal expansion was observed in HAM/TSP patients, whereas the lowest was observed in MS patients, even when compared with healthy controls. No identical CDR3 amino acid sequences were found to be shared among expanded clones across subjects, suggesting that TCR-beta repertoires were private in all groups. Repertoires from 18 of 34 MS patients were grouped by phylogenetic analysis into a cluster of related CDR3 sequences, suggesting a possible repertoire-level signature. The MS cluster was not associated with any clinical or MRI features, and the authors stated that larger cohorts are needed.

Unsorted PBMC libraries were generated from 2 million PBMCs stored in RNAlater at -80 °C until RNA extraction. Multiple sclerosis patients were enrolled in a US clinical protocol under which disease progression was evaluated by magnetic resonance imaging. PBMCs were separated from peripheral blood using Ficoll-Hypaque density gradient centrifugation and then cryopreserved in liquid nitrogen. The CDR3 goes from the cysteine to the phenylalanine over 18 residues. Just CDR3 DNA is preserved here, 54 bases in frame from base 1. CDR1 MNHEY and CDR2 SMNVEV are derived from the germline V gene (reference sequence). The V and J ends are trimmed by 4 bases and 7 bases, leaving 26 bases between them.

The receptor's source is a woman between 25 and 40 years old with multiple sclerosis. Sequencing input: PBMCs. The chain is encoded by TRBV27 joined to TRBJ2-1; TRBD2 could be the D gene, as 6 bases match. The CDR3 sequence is CASSSNAVLASKFNEQFF. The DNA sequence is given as TGTGCCAGCAGTTCCAATGCCGTACTAGCCTCAAAGTTTAATGAGCAGTTCTTC.